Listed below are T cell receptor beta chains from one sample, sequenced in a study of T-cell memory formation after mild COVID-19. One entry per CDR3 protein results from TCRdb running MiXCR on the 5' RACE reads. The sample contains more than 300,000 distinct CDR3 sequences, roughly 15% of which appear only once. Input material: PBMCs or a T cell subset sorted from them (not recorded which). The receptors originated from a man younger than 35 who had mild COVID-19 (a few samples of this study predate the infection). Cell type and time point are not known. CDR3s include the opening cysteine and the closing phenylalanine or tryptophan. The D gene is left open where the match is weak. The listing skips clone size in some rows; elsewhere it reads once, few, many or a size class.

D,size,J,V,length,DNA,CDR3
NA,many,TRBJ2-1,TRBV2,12,TGTGCCAGCAGTGAAGATGGGCACGAGCAGTTCTTC,CASSEDGHEQFF
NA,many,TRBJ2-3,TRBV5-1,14,TGCGCCAGCAGCTTGACATGGGGGGAAGATACGCAGTATTTT,CASSLTWGEDTQYF
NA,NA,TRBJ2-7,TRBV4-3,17,TGCGCCAGCAGCCAAGACCCCGTTCCGGGGGCCACCTACGAGCAGTACTTC,CASSQDPVPGATYEQYF
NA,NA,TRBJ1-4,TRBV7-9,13,TGTGCCAGCAGCTTTCAGGGGAATGAAAAACTGTTTTTT,CASSFQGNEKLFF
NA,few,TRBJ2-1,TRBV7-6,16,TGTGCCAGCAGCTTAACGACCAGACTCGTGCCACCTGAGCAGTTCTTC,CASSLTTRLVPPEQFF
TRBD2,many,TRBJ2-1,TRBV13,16,TGTGCCAGCAGCTTATCCCCCGGGGGGTTCTACAATGAGCAGTTCTTC,CASSLSPGGFYNEQFF
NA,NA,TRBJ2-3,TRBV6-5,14,TGTGCCAGCAGTTACTTGTCGGGTCGGAGTACGCAGTATTTT,CASSYLSGRSTQYF
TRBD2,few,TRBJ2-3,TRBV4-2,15,TGTGCCAGCAGGATGGGTAGCGGGGACACAGATACGCAGTATTTT,CASRMGSGDTDTQYF
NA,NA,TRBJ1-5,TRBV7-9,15,TGTGCCAGCAGCTCAGGACAAACTAGCAATCAGCCCCAGCATTTT,CASSSGQTSNQPQHF
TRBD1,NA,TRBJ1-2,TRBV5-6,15,TGTGCCAGCAGCTTGGAGGGGGCACTAAACTATGGCTACACCTTC,CASSLEGALNYGYTF
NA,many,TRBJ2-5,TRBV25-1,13,TGTGCCAGCAGTGAATTAACGGAAGAGACCCAGTACTTC,CASSELTEETQYF
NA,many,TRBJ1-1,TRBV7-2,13,TGTGCCAGCAGCTTTTTACACGGTTTTGAAGCTTTCTTT,CASSFLHGFEAFF
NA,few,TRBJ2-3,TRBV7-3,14,TGTGCCAGCAGCTCGCTGCTAAGCACAGATACGCAGTATTTT,CASSSLLSTDTQYF
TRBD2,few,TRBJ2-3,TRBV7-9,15,TGTGCCAGCACACCCGGGGGGGGAAACACAGATACGCAGTATTTT,CASTPGGGNTDTQYF
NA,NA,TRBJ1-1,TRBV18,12,TGTGCCAGCTCATCCCTAGGCTCTGAAGCTTTCTTT,CASSSLGSEAFF
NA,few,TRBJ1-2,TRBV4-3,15,TGCGCCAGCAGCCTCGACCAAGGGGCTAACTATGGCTACACCTTC,CASSLDQGANYGYTF
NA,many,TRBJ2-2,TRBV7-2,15,TGTGCCAGCAGCTTAGGAGCGTCCAACACCGGGGAGCTGTTTTTT,CASSLGASNTGELFF
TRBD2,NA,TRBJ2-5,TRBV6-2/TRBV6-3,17,TGTGCCAGCAGTGTGCCCGAGGCGACTAGCGGACAAGAGACCCAGTACTTC,CASSVPEATSGQETQYF